This T cell receptor beta chain was identified in a study of T-cell memory formation after mild COVID-19 (dated by TCRdb to the early 2020s). Regarding the complete study: TCR sequence clusters from the two donors were largely donor specific. T-cell clones expanding and contracting after mild COVID-19 in two donors were tracked by longitudinal TCRalpha and TCRbeta repertoire sequencing. The cohort comprised two young, previously healthy adult volunteers, one female and one male. What the work shows at the level of the full study, not this receptor alone: The second-wave clones that peaked on day 37 were not confirmed to be SARS-CoV-2 specific. From day 15 to 85, contracting clones showed balanced CD4/CD8 phenotypes, whereas a second wave of clones that expanded from day 15 to 37 leaned towards CD4+. The detection of some responding clones in pre-infection memory suggests that pre-existing cross-reactive memory T cells joined the SARS-CoV-2 response. Only two mild cases were covered by the study, and larger cohorts that include severe cases with pre-infection samples were considered necessary. Contracting CD4+ clones turned up mainly in the CM and EM memory subsets, whereas EMRA was where CD8+ clones were enriched.

This clonotype turned up a few times. The antigen it binds to is not known. No much larger clonotype is one base removed from it; base qualities were not supplied. Sequencing used an Illumina NovaSeq 6000. TCRalpha and TCRbeta cDNA libraries were built by 5'RACE with constant-segment primers, adding sample barcodes and unique molecular identifiers. RNA was extracted from every sample with Trizol reagent. Amplification of the libraries took two PCR steps, and the second step added a second sample barcode plus Illumina TruSeq adapters. Sequencing of the libraries was done on an Illumina NovaSeq, producing 2 x 150 bp paired-end reads. On the authors' methods: Reads were demultiplexed and collapsed into UMI-guided consensus sequences with migec v1.2.7. Using mixcr v2.1.11, the UMI consensuses were aligned to TRA and TRB V and J templates and assembled into clonotypes. Expanded or contracted clonotypes were those called significant by both edgeR and NoisET, with noise models trained on biological replicates. For edgeR calls, the cutoffs were a false discovery rate-adjusted p below 0.01 and a log2 fold-change threshold of 1. As an exploratory analysis of dynamics, max-normalized trajectories of the 1000 most abundant clonotypes were examined with PCA combined with hierarchical clustering. The CD4 or CD8 phenotype of responding clones was assigned using the separately sequenced CD4+ and CD8+ repertoires. The raw public data were reprocessed by TCRdb itself: fastp quality trimming at Q25, MiXCR clonotype calling, in-frame beta chains only. For every CDR3 protein sequence, its rows merge into one entry that carries the most common genes and DNA. TCRdb's processing, not the authors' own work, is the source of the V and J calls. For this sample there are a few hundred thousand distinct CDR3 sequences; 15% to 20% appear just once. Of the sample, around a fifth is held by the ten largest clones.

PBMCs were isolated by Ficoll-Paque density gradient centrifugation. The germline V gene specifies LGHNA as CDR1 and YSLEER as CDR2. The trim is 3 bases for V and 2 bases for J, with a gap of 11 bases between the germline ends. Measured from the cysteine to the phenylalanine, the CDR3 is 15 residues long. The only DNA kept is the CDR3, 45 bases in frame from the first base. Specimen: PBMCs or a T cell subset sorted from them (not recorded which). This TCR came from a man between 18 and 29 years old who had mild COVID-19 (a few samples of this study predate the infection). The sample titles of this study are shuffled in the database, so cell type and time point are left out; the donor was told from shared clones. Recombination joined TRBV4-3 with TRBJ2-1; the D gene is unclear. The DNA reads TGCGCCAGCAGCCACCTGACCACCACCTACAATGAGCAGTTCTTC. It translates to CASSHLTTTYNEQFF.